Listed below are T cell receptor beta chains from one sample, sequenced in a study of PD-1 blockade in classical Hodgkin lymphoma. Measured with immunoSEQ multiplex PCR; TCRdb has only the in-frame clones, and not every one. The sample records 40,000 or so clones, around 86% being singletons. The input for sequencing was peripheral blood mononuclear cells (PBMCs), taken before the second cycle of nivolumab. The origin of the receptors is a human donor with classical Hodgkin lymphoma. Both conserved end residues are part of each CDR3. Only some rows state a clone size, as once, few, many or a class for expanded clones.

CDR3aa	v_gene	j_gene	abundance
CASSWDSFNDNQPQHF	TRBV10-2	TRBJ1-5	-
CASSLGPYTGELFF	TRBV11-1	TRBJ2-2	few
CASSLEGFTEAFF	TRBV7-3	TRBJ1-1	-
CASSASSGGSNNEQFF	TRBV27	TRBJ2-1	-
CASTTVNNEKLFF	TRBV7-9	TRBJ1-4	-
CASSLIGGGAMETQYF	TRBV5-1	TRBJ2-5	-
CASSHQPGTEAFF	TRBV4-3	TRBJ1-1	-
CSARTGYGYTF	TRBV20-1	TRBJ1-2	-
CASSLKAGIVEAFF	TRBV7-3	TRBJ1-1	once
CASSARQGDTQYF	TRBV27	TRBJ2-3	-
CASSIHGASTDTQYF	TRBV19	TRBJ2-3	-